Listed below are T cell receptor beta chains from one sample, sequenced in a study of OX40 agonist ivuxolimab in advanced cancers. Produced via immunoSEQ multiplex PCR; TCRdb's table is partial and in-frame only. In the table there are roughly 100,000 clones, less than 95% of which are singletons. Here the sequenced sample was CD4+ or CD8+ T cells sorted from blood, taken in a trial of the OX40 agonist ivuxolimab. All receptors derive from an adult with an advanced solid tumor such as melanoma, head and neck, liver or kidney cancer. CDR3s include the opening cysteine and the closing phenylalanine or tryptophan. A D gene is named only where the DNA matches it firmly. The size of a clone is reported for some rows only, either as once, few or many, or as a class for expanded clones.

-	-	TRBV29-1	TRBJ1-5	TGCAGCGTTGAAGAGGACAGATATCAGCCCCAGCATTTT	CSVEEDRYQPQHF
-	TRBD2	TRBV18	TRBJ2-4	TGTGCCAGCTCACCCAGCGGGGGGGTAGCCAAAAACATTCAGTACTTC	CASSPSGGVAKNIQYF
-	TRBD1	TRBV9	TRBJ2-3	TGTGCCAGCAGCATAACCGGGACAGGGGTAGATACGCAGTATTTT	CASSITGTGVDTQYF
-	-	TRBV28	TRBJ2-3	TGTGCCAGCACCTCCGCCTTCACGACAGGAATGAGCACAGATACGCAGTATTTT	CASTSAFTTGMSTDTQYF
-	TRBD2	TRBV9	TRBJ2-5	TGTGCCAGCGGCCATAGCGGGTATTACCAAGAGACCCAGTACTTC	CASGHSGYYQETQYF
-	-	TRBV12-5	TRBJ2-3	TGTGCTAGTGGTTTGGTACGGGGGCCAGGGAGCACAGATACGCAGTATTTT	CASGLVRGPGSTDTQYF
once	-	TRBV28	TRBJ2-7	TGTGCCAGCAGCTCCCTGAGCCGCCTGCGGGGGCCCCCCTACGAGCAGTACTTC	CASSSLSRLRGPPYEQYF
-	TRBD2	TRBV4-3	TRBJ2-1	TGCGCCAGCAGCCAAGAGCTAGCGGGGGGGCCTTGGACGTCCTACAATGAGCAGTTCTTC	CASSQELAGGPWTSYNEQFF
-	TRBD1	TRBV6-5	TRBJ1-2	TGTGCCAGCAGTTCTCGGGACAGGGCTAGCTATGGCTACACCTTC	CASSSRDRASYGYTF
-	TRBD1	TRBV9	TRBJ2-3	TGTGCCAGCAGCCCCCGGACAGGGGGGAGCACAGATACGCAGTATTTT	CASSPRTGGSTDTQYF
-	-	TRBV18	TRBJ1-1	TGTGCCAGCTCGCTTAACAGTGCGAACACTGAAGCTTTCTTT	CASSLNSANTEAFF
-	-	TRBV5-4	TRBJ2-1	TGTGCCAGCACCTTAAACCGGGGGCTAGGGGTCAACAATGAGCAGTTCTTC	CASTLNRGLGVNNEQFF
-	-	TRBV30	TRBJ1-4	TGTGCCTGGAGTAGAAGGGGGGCTAATGAAAAACTGTTTTTT	CAWSRRGANEKLFF
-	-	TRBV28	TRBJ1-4	TGTGCCAGCAGTTTATCGGCCCTTAGTGCAACTAATGAAAAACTGTTTTTT	CASSLSALSATNEKLFF
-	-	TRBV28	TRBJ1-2	TGTGCCAGCAGTTTTCAGGGTTTAGCTAGAAACTATGGCTACACCTTC	CASSFQGLARNYGYTF
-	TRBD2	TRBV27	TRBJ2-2	TGTGCCAGCAGTCAGCCCGAAACTAGCGGGGGCAACACCGGGGAGCTGTTTTTT	CASSQPETSGGNTGELFF
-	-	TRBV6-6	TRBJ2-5	TGTGCCAGCAGCTTACCGGGGGAGACCCAGTACTTC	CASSLPGETQYF
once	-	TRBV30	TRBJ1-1	TGTGCCTGGAGTGTACGGGGCCCAAAGATCGGGACTGAAGCTTTCTTT	CAWSVRGPKIGTEAFF
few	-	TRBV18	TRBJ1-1	TGTGCCAGCTCACCCTCTCGGGACTCGGGCACTGAAGCTTTCTTT	CASSPSRDSGTEAFF
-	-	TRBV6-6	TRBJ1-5	TGTGCCAGCAGTTACTCACAGACCGATCAGCCCCAGCATTTT	CASSYSQTDQPQHF
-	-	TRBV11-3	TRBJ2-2	TGTGCCAGCAGCTTAGAGGGGGCCGGGGAGCTGTTTTTT	CASSLEGAGELFF
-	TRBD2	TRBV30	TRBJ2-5	TGTGCCGGGACCGGGACTAGCGTCGAGACCCAGTACTTC	CAGTGTSVETQYF
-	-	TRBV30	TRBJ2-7	TGTGCCTGGAGTGTAGGAGGGCGCGAGCAGTACTTC	CAWSVGGREQYF
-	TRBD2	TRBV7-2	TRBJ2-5	TGTGCCAGCAGCTTAGAACCAGGCGGGGGTAGCACCCCCCAATACTTC	CASSLEPGGGSTPQYF
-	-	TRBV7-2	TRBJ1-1	TGTGCCAGCAGCTTCCTCAGGGATATGAACACTGAAGCTTTCTTT	CASSFLRDMNTEAFF
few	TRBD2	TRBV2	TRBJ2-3	TGTGCCAGCGAAGGGACTAGCCGAACAGATACGCAGTATTTT	CASEGTSRTDTQYF
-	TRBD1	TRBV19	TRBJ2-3	TGTGCCAGTAGAGACGCCCAGGGGGAACGGGATGCTTTT	CASRDAQGERDAF
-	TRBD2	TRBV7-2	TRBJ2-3	TGTGCCAGCAGCCCACCGGGGGTAGCGGGGACAACAGATACGCAGTATTTT	CASSPPGVAGTTDTQYF
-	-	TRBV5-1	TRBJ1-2	TGCGCCAGCAGCCCCGGCGGCAGGGGTACAACTGAAGACACCTTC	CASSPGGRGTTEDTF
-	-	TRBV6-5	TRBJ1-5	TGTGCCAGCAGCCAGGGTGGCAGTAGCAATCAGCCCCAGCATTTT	CASSQGGSSNQPQHF
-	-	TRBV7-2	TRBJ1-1	TGTGCCAGCAGCCCCCAGGGAGGCGGCACTGAAGCTTTCTTT	CASSPQGGGTEAFF
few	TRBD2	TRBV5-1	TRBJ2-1	TGCGCCAGCAGCTCAACCGGGACTAGCGGGGGGGATGAGCAGTTCTTC	CASSSTGTSGGDEQFF
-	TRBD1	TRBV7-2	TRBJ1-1	TGTGCCAGCAGACTGGGGGGACAGATGAACACTGAAGCTTTCTTT	CASRLGGQMNTEAFF
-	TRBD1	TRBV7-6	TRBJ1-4	TGTGCCAGCAGCCCCGGGACAGGAGGACGTGAAAAACTGTTTTTT	CASSPGTGGREKLFF
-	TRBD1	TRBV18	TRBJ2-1	TGTGCCAGCTCACCAGCAGGGGGTACTGGTAGGAATGAGCAGTTCTTC	CASSPAGGTGRNEQFF
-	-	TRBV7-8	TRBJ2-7	TGTGCCAGCAGCTTAGATAACGGTCCCTACGAACAGTACTTC	CASSLDNGPYEQYF
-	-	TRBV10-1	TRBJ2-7	TGCGCCAGCAGTGAAAATCCCACCGACGAGCAGTACTTC	CASSENPTDEQYF
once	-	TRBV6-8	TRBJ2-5	TGTGCCAGCGTTTTATTGGGGGCAAAGACCCAGTACTTC	CASVLLGAKTQYF
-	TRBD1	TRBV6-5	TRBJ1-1	TGTGCCAGCAGTACGAGGACAGGCAAGGCCACTGAAGCTTTCTTT	CASSTRTGKATEAFF
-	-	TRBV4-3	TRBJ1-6	TGCGCCAGCAGCCAAGATCATCGGGGTAGGGGTTCACCCCTCCACTTT	CASSQDHRGRGSPLHF
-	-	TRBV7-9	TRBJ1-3	TGTGCCAGCAGCTTAGAACAGTCCGGAAACACCATATATTTT	CASSLEQSGNTIYF
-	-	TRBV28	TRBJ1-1	TGTGCCAGCAGTAAACTGAGAATGAACACTGAAGCTTTCTTT	CASSKLRMNTEAFF
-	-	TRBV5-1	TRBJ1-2	TGCGCCAGCAGCTTGGAAGGGGGTCGGGACTATGGCTACACCTTC	CASSLEGGRDYGYTF
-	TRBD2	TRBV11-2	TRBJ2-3	TGTGCCAGCAGCCCGCGGACTAGCGGACGCACAGATACGCAGTATTTT	CASSPRTSGRTDTQYF
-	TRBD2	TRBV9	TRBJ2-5	TGTGCCAGCAGCGTAGTAGGGGCGGGGGACTTCGAGACCCAGTACTTC	CASSVVGAGDFETQYF
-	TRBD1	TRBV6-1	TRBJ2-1	TGTGCCAGCAGGTGGACAGGGGGCACTGAGCAGTTCTTC	CASRWTGGTEQFF
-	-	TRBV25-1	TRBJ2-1	TGTGCCAGCAGTGAAGGGGGAGGACGAGTCAATGAGCAGTTCTTC	CASSEGGGRVNEQFF
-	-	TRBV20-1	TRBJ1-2	TGCAGTGGAAATGGGGGCGGTGGCTACACCTTC	CSGNGGGGYTF
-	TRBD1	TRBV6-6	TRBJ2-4	TGTGCCAGCAGTGACGAAAAAAACAGGGGTGGCATTCAGTACTTC	CASSDEKNRGGIQYF
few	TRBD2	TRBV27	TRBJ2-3	TGTGCCAGCAAATCCTTTTCCCCGACCCCTGGGACTAGCGGGGGGGAAAGGACAGATACGCAGTATTTT	CASKSFSPTPGTSGGERTDTQYF
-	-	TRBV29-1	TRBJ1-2	TGCAGCGTTGTATCAGGGAAGGGAAACTATGGCTACACCTTC	CSVVSGKGNYGYTF
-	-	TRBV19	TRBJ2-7	TGTGCCAGTAGTACAAACGGGATCTACGAGCAGTACTTC	CASSTNGIYEQYF
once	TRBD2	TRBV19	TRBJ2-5	TGTGCCAGTAATGAGCGGGGGGCGGTTGAGACCCAGTACTTC	CASNERGAVETQYF
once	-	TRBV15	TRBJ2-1	TGTGCCACTGGGTTACTTGATGAGCAGTTCTTC	CATGLLDEQFF
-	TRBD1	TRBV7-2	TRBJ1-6	TGTGCCAGCAGCCCGAGACAGGGATATTCACCCCTCCACTTT	CASSPRQGYSPLHF
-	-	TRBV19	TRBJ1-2	TGTGCCAGTAGTACAGGGGTACAATCTAACTATGGCTACACCTTC	CASSTGVQSNYGYTF
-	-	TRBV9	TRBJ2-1	TGTGCCAGCAGCGTAGTGCCGGCGGCAGGGGAGGGTGAGCAGTTCTTC	CASSVVPAAGEGEQFF
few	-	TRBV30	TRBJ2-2	TGTGCCTGGAGTGGTCTAAGAAGGGGCACCGGGGAGCTGTTTTTT	CAWSGLRRGTGELFF
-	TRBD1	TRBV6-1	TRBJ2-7	TGTGCCAGCAGTGGGACAGGCCCTTCCTACGAGCAGTACTTC	CASSGTGPSYEQYF
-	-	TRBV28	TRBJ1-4	TGTGCCAGCAGTTTGGGGGTCCTTAATGAAAAACTGTTTTTT	CASSLGVLNEKLFF